The T cell receptor beta chain described here comes from a study of blood T cell repertoires in COVID-19. There are 13 residues in the CDR3. V gave up 2 bases and J gave up 8 bases; unmatched junction bases: 3. Germline loops: CDR1 SGDLS, CDR2 YYNGEE. Produced via immunoSEQ multiplex PCR; TCRdb's table is partial and in-frame only. The sample holds 400,000 or so clones, around 91% seen once. Sequencing was performed on PBMCs or T cells enriched from blood (not recorded which). This clonotype originated in a man aged 30 to 45 who had recovered from COVID-19. The rearrangement uses TRBV9 and TRBJ2-1; the match to TRBD2 covers 8 bases. The CDR3 reads CASSVGLVHEQFF. The CDR3 bases are TGTGCCAGCAGCGTGGGACTAGTTCATGAGCAGTTCTTC.